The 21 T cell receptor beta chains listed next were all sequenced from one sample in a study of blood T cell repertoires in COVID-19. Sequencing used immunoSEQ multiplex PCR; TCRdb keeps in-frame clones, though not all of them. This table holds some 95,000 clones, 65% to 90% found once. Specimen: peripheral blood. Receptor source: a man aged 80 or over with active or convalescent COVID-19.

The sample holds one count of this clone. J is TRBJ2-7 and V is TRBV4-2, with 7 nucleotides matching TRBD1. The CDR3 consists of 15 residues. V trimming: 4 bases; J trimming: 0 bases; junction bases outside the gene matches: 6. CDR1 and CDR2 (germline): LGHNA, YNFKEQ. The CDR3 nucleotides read TGTGCCAGCAGCCTCGGACAGGCGCTCTCCTACGAGCAGTACTTC. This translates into CASSLGQALSYEQYF.

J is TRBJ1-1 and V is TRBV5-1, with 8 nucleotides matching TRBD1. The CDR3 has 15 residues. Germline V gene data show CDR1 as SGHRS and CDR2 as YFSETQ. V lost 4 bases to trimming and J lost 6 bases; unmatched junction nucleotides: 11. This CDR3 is CASSPTPGGAPEAFF. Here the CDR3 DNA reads TGCGCCAGCAGCCCGACACCAGGGGGCGCCCCTGAAGCTTTCTTT.

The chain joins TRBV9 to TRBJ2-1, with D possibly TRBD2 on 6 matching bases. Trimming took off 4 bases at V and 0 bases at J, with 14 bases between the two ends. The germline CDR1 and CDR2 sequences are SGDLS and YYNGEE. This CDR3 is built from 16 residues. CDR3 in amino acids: CASSLFFGSSYNEQFF. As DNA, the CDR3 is TGTGCCAGCAGCCTCTTTTTCGGGAGCTCCTACAATGAGCAGTTCTTC.

CDR3 amino acids: CASSFRTGTTGELFF. The DNA for the CDR3 is TGTGCCAGCAGTTTCCGGACAGGGACGACCGGGGAGCTGTTTTTT. The gene calls are TRBV2 and TRBJ2-2, with 8 bases identical to TRBD1. The V gene end was trimmed by 5 bases and the J gene end by 5 bases; junction bases not matched to a gene: 7. The CDR3 has 15 amino acids. Germline V gene data show CDR1 as SNHLY and CDR2 as FYNNEI.

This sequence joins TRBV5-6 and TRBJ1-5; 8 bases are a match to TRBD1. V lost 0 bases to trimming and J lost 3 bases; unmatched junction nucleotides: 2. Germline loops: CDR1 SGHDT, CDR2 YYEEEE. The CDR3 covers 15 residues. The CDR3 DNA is TGTGCCAGCAGCTTGGGGACAGGGCACAATCAGCCCCAGCATTTT. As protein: CASSLGTGHNQPQHF.

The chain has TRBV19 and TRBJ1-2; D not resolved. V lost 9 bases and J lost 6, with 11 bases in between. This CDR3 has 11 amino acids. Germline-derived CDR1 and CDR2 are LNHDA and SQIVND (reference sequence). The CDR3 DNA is TGTGCCAGGGTGGCCGCCCATGGCTACACCTTC. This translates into CARVAAHGYTF.

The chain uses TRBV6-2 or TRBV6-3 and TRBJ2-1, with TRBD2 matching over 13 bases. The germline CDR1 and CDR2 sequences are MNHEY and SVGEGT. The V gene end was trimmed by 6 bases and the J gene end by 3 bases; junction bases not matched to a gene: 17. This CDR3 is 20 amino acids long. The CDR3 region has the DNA TGTGCCAGCAGCCAATTCACTAGACTAGCGGGAGGTGATTACTACAATGAGCAGTTCTTC. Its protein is CASSQFTRLAGGDYYNEQFF.

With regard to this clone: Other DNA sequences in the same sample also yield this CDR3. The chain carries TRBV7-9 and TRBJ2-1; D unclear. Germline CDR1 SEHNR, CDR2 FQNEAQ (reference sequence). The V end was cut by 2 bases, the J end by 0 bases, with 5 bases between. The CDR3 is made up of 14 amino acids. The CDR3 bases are TGTGCCAGCAGCTTAAGTAGCTCCTACAATGAGCAGTTCTTC. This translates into CASSLSSSYNEQFF.

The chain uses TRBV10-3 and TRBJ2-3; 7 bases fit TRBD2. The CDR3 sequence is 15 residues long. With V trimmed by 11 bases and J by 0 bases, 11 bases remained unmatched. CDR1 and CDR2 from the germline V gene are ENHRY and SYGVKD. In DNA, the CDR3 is TGTGCCGTCGGACCTAGCGGAAGCAGCACAGATACGCAGTATTTT. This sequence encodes CAVGPSGSSTDTQYF.

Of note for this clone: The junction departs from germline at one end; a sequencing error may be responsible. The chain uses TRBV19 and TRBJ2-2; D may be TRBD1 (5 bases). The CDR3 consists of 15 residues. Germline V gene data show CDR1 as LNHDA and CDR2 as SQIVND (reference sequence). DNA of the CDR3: TGTGCCAGTAGTCTAGATAAGGGGTTCCCCGGGGAGCTGTTTTTT. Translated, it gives CASSLDKGFPGELFF.

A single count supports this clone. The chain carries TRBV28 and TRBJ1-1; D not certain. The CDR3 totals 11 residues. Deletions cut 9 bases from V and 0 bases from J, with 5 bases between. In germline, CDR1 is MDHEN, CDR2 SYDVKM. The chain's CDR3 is CASIMNTEAFF. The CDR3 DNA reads TGTGCCAGTATTATGAACACTGAAGCTTTCTTT.

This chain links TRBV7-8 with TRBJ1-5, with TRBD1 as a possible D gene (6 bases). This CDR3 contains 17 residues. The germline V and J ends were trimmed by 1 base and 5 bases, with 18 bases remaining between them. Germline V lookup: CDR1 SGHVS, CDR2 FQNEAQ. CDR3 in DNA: TGTGCCAGCAGCTTAGGGGGGCCTTGGTTTAGGGATCAGCCCCAGCATTTT. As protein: CASSLGGPWFRDQPQHF.

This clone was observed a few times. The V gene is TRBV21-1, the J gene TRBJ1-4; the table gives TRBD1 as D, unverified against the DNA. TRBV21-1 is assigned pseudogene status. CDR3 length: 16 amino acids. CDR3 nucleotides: TGTGCCAGCAGCAAAGCGGGGGACAGGCTTTGGGAAAAACTGTTTTTT. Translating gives CASSKAGDRLWEKLFF.

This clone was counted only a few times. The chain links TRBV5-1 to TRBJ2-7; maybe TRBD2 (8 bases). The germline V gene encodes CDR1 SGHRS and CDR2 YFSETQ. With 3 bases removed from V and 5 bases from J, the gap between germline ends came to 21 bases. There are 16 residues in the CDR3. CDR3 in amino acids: CASSSQGVAGGNEQYF. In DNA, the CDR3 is TGCGCCAGCAGCTCCCAGGGGGTGGCGGGAGGCAACGAGCAGTACTTC.

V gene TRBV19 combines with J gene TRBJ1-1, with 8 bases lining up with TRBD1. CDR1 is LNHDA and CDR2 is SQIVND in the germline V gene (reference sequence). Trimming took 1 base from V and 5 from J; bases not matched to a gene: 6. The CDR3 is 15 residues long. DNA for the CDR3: TGTGCCAGTAGTATAGGGGGATACAGGGGGACTGAAGCTTTCTTT. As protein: CASSIGGYRGTEAFF.

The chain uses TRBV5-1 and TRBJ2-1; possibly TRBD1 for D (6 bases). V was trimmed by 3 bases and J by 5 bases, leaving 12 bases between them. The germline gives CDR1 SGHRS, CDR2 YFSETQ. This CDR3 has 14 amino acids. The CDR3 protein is CASSYSGGDNEQFF. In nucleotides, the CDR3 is TGCGCCAGCAGCTACTCTGGGGGCGACAATGAGCAGTTCTTC.

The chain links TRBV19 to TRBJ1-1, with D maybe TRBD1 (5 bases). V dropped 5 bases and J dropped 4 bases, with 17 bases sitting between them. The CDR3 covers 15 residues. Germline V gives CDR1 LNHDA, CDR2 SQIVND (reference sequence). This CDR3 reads CASSPLQGGSTEAFF. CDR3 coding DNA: TGTGCCAGTAGTCCGCTCCAGGGAGGCAGCACTGAAGCTTTCTTT. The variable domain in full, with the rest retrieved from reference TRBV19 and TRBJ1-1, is DGGITQSPKYLFRKEGQNVTLSCEQNLNHDAMYWYRQDPGQGLRLIYYSQIVNDFQKGDIAEGYSVSREKKESFPLTVTSAQKNPTAFYLCASSPLQGGSTEAFFGQGTRLTVV.

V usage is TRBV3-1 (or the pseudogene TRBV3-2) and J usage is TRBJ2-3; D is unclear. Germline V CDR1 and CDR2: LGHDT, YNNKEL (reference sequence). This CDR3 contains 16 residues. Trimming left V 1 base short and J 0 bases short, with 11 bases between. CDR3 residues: CASSQGAASSTDTQYF. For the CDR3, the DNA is TGTGCCAGCAGCCAAGGGGCTGCATCTAGCACAGATACGCAGTATTTT.

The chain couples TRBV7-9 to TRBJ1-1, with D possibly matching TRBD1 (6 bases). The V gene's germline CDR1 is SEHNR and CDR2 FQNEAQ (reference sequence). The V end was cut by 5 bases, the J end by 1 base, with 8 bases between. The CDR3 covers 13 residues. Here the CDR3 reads CASSTGQNTEAFF. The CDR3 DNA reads TGTGCCAGCAGCACGGGACAGAACACTGAAGCTTTCTTT. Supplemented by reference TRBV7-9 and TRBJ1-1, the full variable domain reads DTGVSQNPRHKITKRGQNVTFRCDPISEHNRLYWYRQTLGQGPEFLTYFQNEAQLEKSRLLSDRFSAERPKGSFSTLEIQRTEQGDSAMYLCASSTGQNTEAFFGQGTRLTVV.

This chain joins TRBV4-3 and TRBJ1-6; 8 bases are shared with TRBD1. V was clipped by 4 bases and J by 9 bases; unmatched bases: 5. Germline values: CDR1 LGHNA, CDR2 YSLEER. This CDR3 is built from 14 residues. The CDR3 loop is CASSLEGTGSPLHF. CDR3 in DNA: TGCGCCAGCAGCCTCGAAGGGACAGGTTCACCCCTCCACTTT.

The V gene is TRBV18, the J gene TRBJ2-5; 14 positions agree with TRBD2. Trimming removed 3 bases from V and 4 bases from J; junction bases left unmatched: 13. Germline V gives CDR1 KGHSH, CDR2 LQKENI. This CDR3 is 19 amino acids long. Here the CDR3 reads CASSPTRLRTSGRRETQYF. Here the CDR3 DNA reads TGTGCCAGCTCACCTACACGATTGCGGACTAGCGGGAGGAGAGAGACCCAGTACTTC.